A single sample is the source of the 30 T cell receptor beta chains below, sequenced in a study of cytomegalovirus exposure and HLA in healthy donors. Primers: 60 Vbeta forward and 13 Jbeta reverse. Method: immunoSEQ multiplex PCR; TCRdb's copy keeps in-frame clones and lacks some. The sample lists about 110,000 clones; 75% to 80% were seen once. Sample: PBMCs. The receptors come from a woman aged 25 to 45 in good health and CMV-seronegative.

V gene TRBV6-1 combines with J gene TRBJ2-5; 9 bases are a match to TRBD2. The length of the CDR3 is 15 residues. Germline-derived CDR1 and CDR2 are MNHNS and SASEGT. V was pared by 0 bases and J by 1 base, with 0 bases of the junction left unmatched. CDR3 loop: CASSEASGGQETQYF. The CDR3, as DNA: TGTGCCAGCAGTGAAGCTAGCGGGGGCCAAGAGACCCAGTACTTC.

The genes are TRBV30 and TRBJ2-3, with D possibly being TRBD2 (6 bases). This CDR3 is built from 15 residues. Germline CDR1 is GTSNPN and CDR2 is SVGIG (reference sequence). V was pared by 5 bases and J by 0 bases, with 15 bases between. In DNA, the CDR3 is TGTGCCTGGGGGCGAATGGGGACTAGCACAGATACGCAGTATTTT. Encoded protein: CAWGRMGTSTDTQYF.

The rearrangement links TRBV5-1 to TRBJ2-5; D might be TRBD2 (5 bases). CDR1 and CDR2 from the germline V gene are SGHRS and YFSETQ. The CDR3 is made up of 15 amino acids. V gave up 4 bases and J gave up 0 bases, with 13 bases separating them. CDR3 amino acids: CASSPGRADQETQYF. The CDR3 coding sequence is TGCGCCAGCAGCCCTGGGCGGGCAGACCAAGAGACCCAGTACTTC.

J is TRBJ2-7 and V is TRBV5-1; 7 bases align to TRBD1. Germline V gene sequence: CDR1 SGHRS, CDR2 YFSETQ. CDR3 length equals 15 residues. The trim removed 4 bases at V and 5 bases at J, leaving 12 bases unmatched. The CDR3 nucleotides are TGCGCCAGCAGCATAAAGGGCCCGGGACAGAACGAGCAGTACTTC. As protein: CASSIKGPGQNEQYF.

V gene TRBV7-2 combines with J gene TRBJ2-5, with D possibly matching TRBD1 (6 bases). The V end lost 0 bases, the J end lost 5 bases, and 16 bases lay between the germline ends. Germline values: CDR1 SGHTA, CDR2 FQGNSA. The CDR3 loop spans 16 amino acids. The chain's CDR3 is CASSLASTGSRETQYF. CDR3 nucleotides: TGTGCCAGCAGCTTAGCGTCAACAGGGTCTAGGGAGACCCAGTACTTC. Full variable domain (outside the CDR3, taken from reference TRBV7-2 and TRBJ2-5): GAGVSQSPSNKVTEKGKDVELRCDPISGHTALYWYRQSLGQGLEFLIYFQGNSAPDKSGLPSDRFSAERTGGSVSTLTIQRTQQEDSAVYLCASSLASTGSRETQYFGPGTRLLVL.

The chain joins TRBV9 to TRBJ1-2; 7 nucleotides agree with TRBD1. The V gene's germline CDR1 is SGDLS and CDR2 YYNGEE. Losses at the gene ends were 4 bases for V and 0 bases for J; bases not matched to a gene: 6. The CDR3 is 15 residues long. The CDR3 DNA reads as TGTGCCAGCAGCTTCAGGGACAGCCCTAACTATGGCTACACCTTC. Translating it yields CASSFRDSPNYGYTF.

In nucleotides, the CDR3 is TGTGCCAGCCGGTTACAGGGGCGGGAGAACACTGAAGCTTTCTTT. This sequence encodes CASRLQGRENTEAFF. This chain links TRBV19 with TRBJ1-1; 7 bases map to TRBD1. Germline assignment: CDR1 LNHDA and CDR2 SQIVND (reference sequence). Germline trimming cut 9 bases from V and 1 base from J; bases unmatched to any gene: 11. This CDR3 has 15 amino acids. The entire variable domain, with the rest obtained from reference TRBV19 and TRBJ1-1, is as follows: DGGITQSPKYLFRKEGQNVTLSCEQNLNHDAMYWYRQDPGQGLRLIYYSQIVNDFQKGDIAEGYSVSREKKESFPLTVTSAQKNPTAFYLCASRLQGRENTEAFFGQGTRLTVV.

The gene calls are TRBV4-1 and TRBJ2-7, with TRBD2 matching over 13 bases. CDR3 length: 16 residues. After removal of 3 bases from V and 4 bases from J, the junction contained 6 bases not matched to a gene. CDR1 and CDR2 (germline): MGHRA, YSYEKL. The CDR3 nucleotides read TGCGCCAGCAGCCACCAGACTAGCGGGGGGACATACGAGCAGTACTTC. Translated, it gives CASSHQTSGGTYEQYF.

The V gene is TRBV7-3, the J gene TRBJ1-2, with TRBD1 matching 10 bases. The CDR3 length is 14 residues. Germline CDR1 and CDR2: SGHTA and FQGTGA. Losses at the gene ends were 5 bases for V and 8 bases for J; bases not matched to a gene: 8. The CDR3 reads CASSLRGTGEGYTF. CDR3 DNA sequence: TGTGCCAGCAGCCTAAGGGGGACAGGGGAAGGCTACACCTTC.

This clone came up once. The chain uses TRBV11-2 and TRBJ1-4; no clear D. The CDR3 is made up of 13 amino acids. Germline-derived CDR1 and CDR2 are SGHAT and FQNNGV. V lost 5 bases, J lost 8 bases, and 12 bases lay in between. CDR3 protein: CASSLSLREKLFF. CDR3 nucleotide sequence: TGTGCCAGCAGCCTTAGCCTACGGGAAAAACTGTTTTTT.

This clone turned up a few times. The chain recombines TRBV6-5 with TRBJ1-1; a possible D gene is TRBD1 (6 bases). V dropped 5 bases and J dropped 1 base, with 8 bases sitting between them. From germline, CDR1 is MNHEY and CDR2 SVGAGI. This CDR3 contains 13 residues. The CDR3 DNA reads as TGTGCCAGCAGTACGACAGGGAACACTGAAGCTTTCTTT. Translating it yields CASSTTGNTEAFF.

This chain joins TRBV4-2 and TRBJ2-2; D is unresolved. Germline CDR1 and CDR2: LGHNA and YNFKEQ. The germline V and J ends were trimmed by 1 base and 6 bases, with 6 bases remaining between them. This CDR3 is built from 13 residues. The CDR3 is CASSQGVAGELFF. In DNA, the CDR3 is TGTGCCAGCAGCCAAGGAGTCGCCGGGGAGCTGTTTTTT.

V usage is TRBV7-9 and J usage is TRBJ2-1; D may be TRBD2 (5 bases). The CDR3 covers 15 residues. Between the trimmed V and J ends, which lost 1 base and 4 bases, there was a span of 11 bases. CDR1 and CDR2 from the germline V gene are SEHNR and FQNEAQ (reference sequence). As DNA, the CDR3 is TGTGCCAGCAGCTTAGGACGGGGTCGATACAATGAGCAGTTCTTC. Its translation: CASSLGRGRYNEQFF.

The rearrangement uses TRBV9 and TRBJ2-2; TRBD1 might be the D (6 bases). Trimming took off 2 bases at V and 4 bases at J, with 15 bases between the two ends. The CDR3 is 16 residues long. The germline CDR1 and CDR2 sequences are SGDLS and YYNGEE. The CDR3 DNA reads as TGTGCCAGCAGCGTTCGGGCCGGGACACCCACCGGGGAGCTGTTTTTT. Translation gives CASSVRAGTPTGELFF.

The rearrangement joins TRBV11-2 to TRBJ2-7, with 11 bases aligning to TRBD1. Losses at the gene ends were 7 bases for V and 6 bases for J; bases not matched to a gene: 11. Germline lookup yields CDR1 SGHAT and CDR2 FQNNGV. The CDR3 covers 15 residues. CDR3 loop: CASNGNADRGREQYF. The DNA of the CDR3 is TGTGCCAGCAACGGAAACGCGGACAGGGGGCGCGAGCAGTACTTC.

The genes are TRBV7-2 and TRBJ2-7; the match to TRBD2 covers 10 bases. Germline loops: CDR1 SGHTA, CDR2 FQGNSA. The CDR3 length is 15 residues. V shed 3 bases and J 2 bases; nucleotides not matched to a gene: 4. The CDR3 DNA follows: TGTGCCAGCAGCTTCAATAGCGGGGGGACCTACGAGCAGTACTTC. It is translated as CASSFNSGGTYEQYF. The variable domain in full, with the rest retrieved from reference TRBV7-2 and TRBJ2-7, is GAGVSQSPSNKVTEKGKDVELRCDPISGHTALYWYRQSLGQGLEFLIYFQGNSAPDKSGLPSDRFSAERTGGSVSTLTIQRTQQEDSAVYLCASSFNSGGTYEQYFGPGTRLTVT.

The chain combines TRBV2 with TRBJ2-5; 7 bases are shared with TRBD2. With V trimmed by 3 bases and J by 5 bases, 3 bases remained unmatched. The CDR3 loop spans 13 amino acids. CDR1 SNHLY and CDR2 FYNNEI come from the germline V gene. The CDR3 DNA reads as TGTGCCAGCAGTGAGAAAGCGGGGGAGACCCAGTACTTC. It is translated as CASSEKAGETQYF.

V is TRBV7-9 and J is TRBJ1-1; D not resolved. V was clipped by 2 bases and J by 4 bases, with 14 bases between them. From germline, CDR1 is SEHNR and CDR2 FQNEAQ (reference sequence). This CDR3 comprises 15 residues. CDR3 sequence (DNA): TGTGCCAGCAGCTTATCTGGTGGCTCGGGCACTGAAGCTTTCTTT. It yields the protein CASSLSGGSGTEAFF.

This chain connects TRBV9 to TRBJ1-2; tentatively, D is TRBD1 (5 bases). This CDR3 has 16 residues. V was clipped by 0 bases and J by 4 bases, with 16 bases between them. The germline gives CDR1 SGDLS, CDR2 YYNGEE. The CDR3 DNA follows: TGTGCCAGCAGCGTAGGGGTCCAAGGGGCTGGCTATGGCTACACCTTC. The encoded protein is CASSVGVQGAGYGYTF.

There are a few counts of this clone. The genes are TRBV28 and TRBJ2-6; the D is unclear. Germline-derived CDR1 and CDR2 are MDHEN and SYDVKM. The CDR3 has 14 amino acids. Trimming left V 3 bases short and J 0 bases short, with 3 bases between. The CDR3 loop reads CASSFLSGANVLTF. The CDR3, as DNA: TGTGCCAGCAGTTTTCTCTCTGGGGCCAACGTCCTGACTTTC.

This clone was seen a few times. The chain uses TRBV6-5 and TRBJ2-1; 8 nucleotides agree with TRBD2. The length of the CDR3 is 15 residues. Losses at the gene ends were 6 bases for V and 6 bases for J; bases not matched to a gene: 10. In germline, CDR1 is MNHEY, CDR2 SVGAGI. CDR3: CASSYRTSTINEQFF. Written as DNA, the CDR3 is TGTGCCAGCAGCTATAGGACTAGCACGATCAATGAGCAGTTCTTC.

The chain joins TRBV7-2 to TRBJ2-7, with 7 positions matching TRBD2. J gave up 3 bases and V 2 bases, and 7 bases lay outside the gene matches. This CDR3 comprises 15 residues. Germline lookup yields CDR1 SGHTA and CDR2 FQGNSA. CDR3 sequence: CASSLSGREHYEQYF. CDR3 coding DNA: TGTGCCAGCAGCTTATCCGGGCGGGAGCACTACGAGCAGTACTTC.

The V and J genes are TRBV18 and TRBJ2-3, with a tentative D call TRBD2 (5 bases). Trimming shortened V by 0 bases and J by 5 bases, and 12 bases separated the two germline ends. The CDR3 has 15 residues. Germline CDR1 KGHSH, CDR2 LQKENI. The CDR3 spells CASSPPGAEGDTQYF. As DNA, the CDR3 is TGTGCCAGCTCACCACCGGGAGCCGAGGGAGATACGCAGTATTTT.

This clone was detected only a few times. This chain uses TRBV7-2 with TRBJ1-1; D gene ambiguous. Trimming removed 3 bases at V and 3 bases at J, with 8 bases between. Germline CDR1 is SGHTA and CDR2 is FQGNSA. This CDR3 is 13 amino acids long. The CDR3 sequence is CASSLDWDTEAFF. As DNA, the CDR3 is TGTGCCAGCAGCTTGGACTGGGACACTGAAGCTTTCTTT.

The chain couples TRBV4-1 to TRBJ1-2; D ambiguous. Germline CDR1 is MGHRA and CDR2 is YSYEKL. V shed 1 base and J shed 2 bases, with 11 bases lying between them. This CDR3 spans 15 amino acids. This CDR3 is CASSQVTMTNYGYTF. The CDR3 region has the DNA TGCGCCAGCAGCCAAGTGACTATGACCAACTATGGCTACACCTTC.

With respect to this clone: This specimen includes other DNA sequences encoding the same CDR3. The chain is built from TRBV27 and TRBJ2-7; maybe TRBD2 (6 bases). CDR1 is MNHEY, CDR2 SMNVEV, per germline (reference sequence). The CDR3 has 13 residues. With 2 bases removed from V and 4 bases from J, the gap between germline ends came to 9 bases. The chain's CDR3 is CASSLDRGYEQYF. The CDR3 bases are TGTGCCAGCAGTTTAGACCGGGGGTACGAGCAGTACTTC.

The chain uses TRBV27 and TRBJ2-5; D is ambiguous. V was shortened by 1 base and J by 2 bases, with 8 bases between the two germline ends. The length of the CDR3 is 14 residues. Germline V gene sequence: CDR1 MNHEY, CDR2 SMNVEV (reference sequence). The chain's CDR3 is CASSLYPGQETQYF. DNA of the CDR3: TGTGCCAGCAGTTTATATCCGGGTCAAGAGACCCAGTACTTC.

The chain employs TRBV6-5 and TRBJ1-6; D unresolved. CDR1 is MNHEY and CDR2 is SVGAGI in the germline V gene. The CDR3 is 16 residues long. The V gene lost 2 bases and the J gene lost 9 bases, with 17 bases spanning the gap. CDR3 region: CASSYPTGGRGSPLHF. The DNA of the CDR3 is TGTGCCAGCAGTTACCCGACGGGAGGTCGTGGTTCACCCCTCCACTTT.

V and J are TRBV6-5 and TRBJ1-2, with D unresolved. The ends were cut back, 9 bases at V and 2 bases at J, with 10 bases in the middle. The CDR3 totals 12 residues. Germline assignment: CDR1 MNHEY and CDR2 SVGAGI. Written as DNA, the CDR3 is TGTGCCAGTAGAGGGAGAAACTATGGCTACACCTTC. Encoded protein: CASRGRNYGYTF.

This chain links TRBV7-8 with TRBJ1-5; D call uncertain. Per the germline V gene, CDR1 is SGHVS and CDR2 is FQNEAQ. V dropped 1 base and J dropped 1 base, with 8 bases sitting between them. This CDR3 is built from 15 residues. The CDR3 DNA sequence: TGTGCCAGCAGCTTAGTGCCAGAAAGCAATCAGCCCCAGCATTTT. This translates into CASSLVPESNQPQHF.